A single sample is the source of the 15 T cell receptor beta chains below, sequenced in a study of blood T cell repertoires in COVID-19. Data came from immunoSEQ multiplex PCR; TCRdb stores just in-frame clones and leaves some out. The data show approximately 450,000 clones, with roughly 89% seen just once and around 4.5% held by the top ten. The sequenced sample was peripheral blood. These receptor sequences come from a woman between 25 and 40 years old with acute or convalescent COVID-19.

This clone has only one observation. The V and J genes are TRBV3-1 (or the pseudogene TRBV3-2) and TRBJ1-5, with 7 bases that match TRBD1. CDR3 length: 14 residues. V trimming: 1 base; J trimming: 7 bases; junction bases outside the gene matches: 4. Germline-derived CDR1 and CDR2 are LGHDT and YNNKEL (reference sequence). The CDR3 loop is CASSQVQGLQPQHF. The DNA for the CDR3 is TGTGCCAGCAGCCAAGTACAGGGGCTCCAGCCCCAGCATTTT.

This clone occurred once. This chain uses TRBV9 with TRBJ1-2; weak D call: TRBD1 (6 bases). With 3 bases removed from V and 2 bases from J, the gap between germline ends came to 17 bases. Germline V gene lookup returns CDR1 SGDLS and CDR2 YYNGEE. The CDR3 runs to 16 residues. CDR3 bases: TGTGCCAGCAGCGCAACGACAGGCTCACACAACTATGGCTACACCTTC. This gives the protein CASSATTGSHNYGYTF.

The rearrangement uses TRBV5-1 and TRBJ1-2; 8 bases match TRBD1. Looked up from germline, CDR1 is SGHRS and CDR2 is YFSETQ. Trimming at V came to 4 bases and at J to 1 base, leaving 6 bases not matched to a gene. The CDR3 consists of 15 residues. This CDR3 is CASSQGQEFNYGYTF. CDR3 bases: TGCGCCAGCAGCCAGGGACAGGAATTTAACTATGGCTACACCTTC.

V gene TRBV5-4 combines with J gene TRBJ1-2; TRBD1 might be the D (6 bases). Germline V lookup: CDR1 SGHNT, CDR2 YYREEE (reference sequence). The CDR3 is 13 residues long. Deletions cut 10 bases from V and 1 base from J, with 14 bases between. In DNA, the CDR3 is TGTGCCGTAAATGGACAGTATAACTATGGCTACACCTTC. Translating it yields CAVNGQYNYGYTF. Full variable domain (missing parts from reference TRBV5-4 and TRBJ1-2): ETGVTQSPTHLIKTRGQQVTLRCSSQSGHNTVSWYQQALGQGPQFIFQYYREEENGRGNFPPRFSGLQFPNYSSELNVNALELDDSALYLCAVNGQYNYGYTFGSGTRLTVV.

The rearrangement links TRBV6-5 to TRBJ2-2, with 8 bases that match TRBD1. Germline trimming cut 3 bases from V and 0 bases from J; bases unmatched to any gene: 3. The germline gives CDR1 MNHEY, CDR2 SVGAGI. The CDR3 runs to 16 residues. The CDR3 here is CASSYSDRANTGELFF. CDR3 DNA: TGTGCCAGCAGTTATTCGGACAGGGCGAACACCGGGGAGCTGTTTTTT.

The chain joins TRBV28 to TRBJ2-7; 8 bases match TRBD1. The trim removed 2 bases at V and 2 bases at J, leaving 2 bases unmatched. CDR1 MDHEN and CDR2 SYDVKM come from the germline V gene. CDR3 length equals 14 residues. CDR3 in amino acids: CASSLRDRTYEQYF. The CDR3 coding sequence is TGTGCCAGCAGTTTACGGGACAGGACCTACGAGCAGTACTTC.

The rearrangement uses TRBV5-1 and TRBJ1-1, with TRBD1 as a possible D gene (5 bases). V was pared by 5 bases and J by 1 base, with 18 bases between. CDR1 and CDR2 from the germline V gene are SGHRS and YFSETQ. The CDR3 is 16 amino acids. The CDR3, as DNA: TGCGCCAGCAGTCCCACCGGAACAACAGGGAACACTGAAGCTTTCTTT. It yields the protein CASSPTGTTGNTEAFF. The whole variable domain, filled in from reference TRBV5-1 and TRBJ1-1, reads KAGVTQTPRYLIKTRGQQVTLSCSPISGHRSVSWYQQTPGQGLQFLFEYFSETQRNKGNFPGRFSGRQFSNSRSEMNVSTLELGDSALYLCASSPTGTTGNTEAFFGQGTRLTVV.

The chain has TRBV7-8 and TRBJ1-1; D is uncertain. CDR3 size: 13 residues. The V gene's germline CDR1 is SGHVS and CDR2 FQNEAQ. V was pared by 1 base and J by 1 base, with 4 bases between. This CDR3 is CASSLGQNTEAFF. CDR3 nucleotides: TGTGCCAGCAGCTTAGGACAGAACACTGAAGCTTTCTTT. The entire variable domain, with the rest obtained from reference TRBV7-8 and TRBJ1-1, is as follows: GAGVSQSPRYKVAKRGQDVALRCDPISGHVSLFWYQQALGQGPEFLTYFQNEAQLDKSGLPSDRFFAERPEGSVSTLKIQRTQQEDSAVYLCASSLGQNTEAFFGQGTRLTVV.

The chain employs TRBV6-5 and TRBJ2-1, with D uncertain. Germline CDR1 is MNHEY and CDR2 is SVGAGI. The V end was cut by 7 bases, the J end by 2 bases, with 15 bases between. The CDR3 runs 15 residues. DNA of the CDR3: TGTGCCAGCATGACACGCGACGAACCCTACAATGAGCAGTTCTTC. Its protein is CASMTRDEPYNEQFF.

The V gene is TRBV4-2, the J gene TRBJ2-7; TRBD1 agrees at 8 bases. Germline lookup yields CDR1 LGHNA and CDR2 YNFKEQ. The CDR3 extends over 15 amino acids. The V segment lost 0 bases and the J segment 3 bases; nucleotides outside the gene matches: 4. Here the CDR3 reads CASSQERDRLYEQYF. CDR3 nucleotides: TGTGCCAGCAGCCAAGAGAGGGACAGGCTCTACGAGCAGTACTTC.

The chain carries TRBV15 and TRBJ2-4; TRBD2 aligns across 8 bases. CDR3 size: 19 residues. After removal of 0 bases from V and 3 bases from J, the junction contained 13 bases not matched to a gene. CDR1 LNHNV and CDR2 YYDKDF come from the germline V gene (reference sequence). The CDR3 DNA follows: TGTGCCACCAGCAGAGATTTGCCCGGGGGGGTCCCCAACAAAAACATTCAGTACTTC. It translates to CATSRDLPGGVPNKNIQYF.

The chain combines TRBV2 with TRBJ1-6; TRBD1 aligns across 7 bases. This CDR3 has 18 residues. The junction had 15 bases not matched to a gene; V was cut back by 6 bases and J by 4 bases. Germline CDR1 and CDR2: SNHLY and FYNNEI. As DNA, the CDR3 is TGTGCCAGCAGACCACCACCCGGGACAGCTACATATAATTCACCCCTCCACTTT. Residues: CASRPPPGTATYNSPLHF.

The chain employs TRBV6-1 and TRBJ1-2, with TRBD1 matching over 7 bases. Germline V gene data show CDR1 as MNHNS and CDR2 as SASEGT. The V segment lost 3 bases and the J segment 9 bases; nucleotides outside the gene matches: 7. The CDR3 totals 13 residues. The DNA of the CDR3 is TGTGCCAGCAGTGAGACAGGGTACGATAGCTACACCTTC. Protein: CASSETGYDSYTF.

The V call is TRBV5-1, the J call TRBJ2-3; 11 bases align to TRBD2. With 6 bases clipped from V and 2 bases from J, the junction kept 2 bases outside the gene matches. This CDR3 contains 14 residues. The germline V gene encodes CDR1 SGHRS and CDR2 YFSETQ. The CDR3 nucleotides read TGCGCCAGCACTAGCGGGGGGCACACAGATACGCAGTATTTT. Translation gives CASTSGGHTDTQYF.

The V and J genes are TRBV4-1 and TRBJ2-5, with D perhaps matching TRBD1 (6 bases). This CDR3 region has 14 residues. V was trimmed by 3 bases and J by 2 bases, leaving 10 bases between them. Germline CDR1 reads MGHRA; CDR2 reads YSYEKL. The CDR3 DNA follows: TGCGCCAGCAGCCACCTACAGGGACAAGAGACCCAGTACTTC. As protein: CASSHLQGQETQYF.